Sequencing of this TCR beta chain was carried out in a study of OX40 agonist ivuxolimab in advanced cancers. Repertoires were generated with immunoSEQ multiplex PCR, while TCRdb's copy carries only in-frame clones and drops some. The sample lists about 63,000 clones, about 89% occurring once. CDR3 length: 14 amino acids. Germline V gives CDR1 ENHRY, CDR2 SYGVKD. Unmatched junction bases numbered 1, after V lost 8 bases and J lost 0 bases. This clonotype was sampled from an adult with an advanced solid tumor such as melanoma, head and neck, liver or kidney cancer. This material consisted of CD4+ or CD8+ T cells sorted from blood, taken in a trial of the OX40 agonist ivuxolimab. The chain carries TRBV10-3 and TRBJ1-5; TRBD1 matches at 10 bases. The CDR3 sequence: CAIGDRGSNQPQHF. CDR3 DNA sequence: TGTGCCATCGGGGACAGGGGTAGCAATCAGCCCCAGCATTTT.